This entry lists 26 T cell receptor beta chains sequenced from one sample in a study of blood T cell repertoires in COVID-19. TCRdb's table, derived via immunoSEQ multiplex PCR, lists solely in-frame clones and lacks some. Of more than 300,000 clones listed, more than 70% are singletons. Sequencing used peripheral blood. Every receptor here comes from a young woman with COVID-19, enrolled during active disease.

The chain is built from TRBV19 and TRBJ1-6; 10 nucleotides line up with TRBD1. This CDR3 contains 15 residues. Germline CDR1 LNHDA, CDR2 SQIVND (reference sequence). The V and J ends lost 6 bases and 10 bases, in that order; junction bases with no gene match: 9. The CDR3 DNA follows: TGTGCCAGTAGGGTGACAGGGGGCGAAGGATCACCCCTCCACTTT. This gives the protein CASRVTGGEGSPLHF.

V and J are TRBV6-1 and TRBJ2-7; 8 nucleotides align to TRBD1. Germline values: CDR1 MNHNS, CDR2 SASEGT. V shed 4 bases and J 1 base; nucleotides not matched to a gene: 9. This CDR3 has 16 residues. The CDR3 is CASSAVGWDRSYEQYF. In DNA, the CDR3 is TGTGCCAGCAGTGCGGTGGGTTGGGACAGGTCCTACGAGCAGTACTTC.

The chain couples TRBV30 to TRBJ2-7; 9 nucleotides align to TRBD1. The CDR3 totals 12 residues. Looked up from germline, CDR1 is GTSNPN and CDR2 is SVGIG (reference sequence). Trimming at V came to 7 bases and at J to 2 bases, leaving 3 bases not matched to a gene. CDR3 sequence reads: CASRDRAYEQYF. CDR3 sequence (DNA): TGTGCCTCCAGGGACAGGGCCTACGAGCAGTACTTC.

CDR3 loop: CSVEDEGANGYTF. In DNA, the CDR3 is TGCAGCGTTGAAGATGAAGGGGCAAATGGCTACACCTTC. This chain uses TRBV29-1 with TRBJ1-2, with D possibly TRBD1 on 5 matching bases. V lost 0 bases and J lost 6, with 11 bases in between. Germline CDR1 SQVTM, CDR2 ANQGSEA. The CDR3 has 13 residues.

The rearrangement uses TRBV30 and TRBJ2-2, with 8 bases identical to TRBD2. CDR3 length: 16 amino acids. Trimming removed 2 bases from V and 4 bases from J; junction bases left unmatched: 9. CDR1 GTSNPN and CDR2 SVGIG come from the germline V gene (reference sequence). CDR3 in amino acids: CAWSSASGFPTGELFF. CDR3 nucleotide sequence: TGTGCCTGGAGTTCGGCTAGCGGGTTCCCCACCGGGGAGCTGTTTTTT.

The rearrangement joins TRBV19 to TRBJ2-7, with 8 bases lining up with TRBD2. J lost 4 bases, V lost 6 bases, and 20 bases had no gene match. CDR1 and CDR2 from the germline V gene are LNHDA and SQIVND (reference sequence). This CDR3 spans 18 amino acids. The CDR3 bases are TGTGCCAGTAGCCCGACAGGTCCCGGGAGGGCCTCCGGATACGAGCAGTACTTC. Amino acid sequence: CASSPTGPGRASGYEQYF.

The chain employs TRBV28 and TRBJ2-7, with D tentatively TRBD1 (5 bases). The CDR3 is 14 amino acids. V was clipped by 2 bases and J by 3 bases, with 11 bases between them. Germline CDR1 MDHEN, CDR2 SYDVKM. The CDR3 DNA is TGTGCCAGCAGTTTACAGGGTTCCATCTACGAGCAGTACTTC. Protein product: CASSLQGSIYEQYF.

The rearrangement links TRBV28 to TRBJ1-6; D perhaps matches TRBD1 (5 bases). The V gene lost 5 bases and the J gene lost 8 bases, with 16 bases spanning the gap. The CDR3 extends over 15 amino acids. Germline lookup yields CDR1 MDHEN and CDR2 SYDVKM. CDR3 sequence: CASSTPGQGDSPLHF. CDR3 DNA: TGTGCCAGCAGTACCCCCGGACAAGGGGATTCACCCCTCCACTTT.

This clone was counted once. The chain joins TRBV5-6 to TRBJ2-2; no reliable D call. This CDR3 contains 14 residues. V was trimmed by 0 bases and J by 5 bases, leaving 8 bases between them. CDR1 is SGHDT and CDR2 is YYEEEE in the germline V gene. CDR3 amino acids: CASSLDYMTGELFF. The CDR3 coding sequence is TGTGCCAGCAGCTTGGATTACATGACCGGGGAGCTGTTTTTT.

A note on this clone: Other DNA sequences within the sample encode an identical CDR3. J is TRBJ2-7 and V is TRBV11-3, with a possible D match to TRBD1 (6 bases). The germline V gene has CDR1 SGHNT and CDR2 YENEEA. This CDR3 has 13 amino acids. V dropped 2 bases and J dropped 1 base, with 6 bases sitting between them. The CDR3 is CASSLQGSYEQYF. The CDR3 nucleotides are TGTGCCAGCAGCTTACAGGGGTCCTACGAGCAGTACTTC.

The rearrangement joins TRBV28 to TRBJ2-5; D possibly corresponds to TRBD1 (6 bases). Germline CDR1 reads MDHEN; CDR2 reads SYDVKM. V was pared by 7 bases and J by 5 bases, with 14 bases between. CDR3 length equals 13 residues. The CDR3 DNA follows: TGTGCCAGCAACCAAGGGGGAACGGAGACCCAGTACTTC. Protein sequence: CASNQGGTETQYF.

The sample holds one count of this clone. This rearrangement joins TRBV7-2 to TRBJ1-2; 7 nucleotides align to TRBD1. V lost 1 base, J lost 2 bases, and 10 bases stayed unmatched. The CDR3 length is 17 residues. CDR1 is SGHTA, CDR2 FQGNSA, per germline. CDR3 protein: CASSLVNRGLPNYGYTF. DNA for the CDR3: TGTGCCAGCAGCTTAGTAAACAGGGGATTGCCAAACTATGGCTACACCTTC.

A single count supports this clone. The CDR3 bases are TGTGCCAGCAGCCGACTAGCGGTCTACAATGAGCAGTTCTTC. Its translation: CASSRLAVYNEQFF. The V and J genes are TRBV7-9 and TRBJ2-1; 9 bases align to TRBD2. Germline trimming cut 5 bases from V and 3 bases from J; bases unmatched to any gene: 2. The CDR3 loop spans 14 amino acids. The germline CDR1 and CDR2 sequences are SEHNR and FQNEAQ (reference sequence). The variable domain in full, with the rest retrieved from reference TRBV7-9 and TRBJ2-1, is DTGVSQNPRHKITKRGQNVTFRCDPISEHNRLYWYRQTLGQGPEFLTYFQNEAQLEKSRLLSDRFSAERPKGSFSTLEIQRTEQGDSAMYLCASSRLAVYNEQFFGPGTRLTVL.

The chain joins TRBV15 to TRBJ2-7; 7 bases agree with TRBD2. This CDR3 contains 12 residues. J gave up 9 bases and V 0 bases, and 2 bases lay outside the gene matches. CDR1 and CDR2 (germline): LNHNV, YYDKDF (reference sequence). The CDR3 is CATSRDTGGQYF. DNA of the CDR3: TGTGCCACCAGCAGAGATACGGGGGGGCAGTACTTC.

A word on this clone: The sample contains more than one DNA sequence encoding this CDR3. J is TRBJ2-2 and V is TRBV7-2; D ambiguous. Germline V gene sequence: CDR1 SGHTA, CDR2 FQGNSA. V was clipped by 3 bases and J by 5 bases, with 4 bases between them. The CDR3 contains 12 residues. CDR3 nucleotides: TGTGCCAGCAGCTTTTCAACCGGGGAGCTGTTTTTT. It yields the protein CASSFSTGELFF.

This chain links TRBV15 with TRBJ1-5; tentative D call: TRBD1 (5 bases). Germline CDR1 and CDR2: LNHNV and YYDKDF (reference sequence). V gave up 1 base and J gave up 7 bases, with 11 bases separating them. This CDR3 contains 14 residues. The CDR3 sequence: CATSRVRTRQPQHF. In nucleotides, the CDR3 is TGTGCCACCAGCAGAGTGAGGACACGGCAGCCCCAGCATTTT.

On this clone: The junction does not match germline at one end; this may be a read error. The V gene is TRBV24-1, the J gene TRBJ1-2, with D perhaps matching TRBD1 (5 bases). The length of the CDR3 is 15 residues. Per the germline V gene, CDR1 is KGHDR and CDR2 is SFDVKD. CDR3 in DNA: TGTGCCACCAGTGATCTGACCGGGACTCAGGGTCCCCGCCAATTC. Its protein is CATSDLTGTQGPRQF.

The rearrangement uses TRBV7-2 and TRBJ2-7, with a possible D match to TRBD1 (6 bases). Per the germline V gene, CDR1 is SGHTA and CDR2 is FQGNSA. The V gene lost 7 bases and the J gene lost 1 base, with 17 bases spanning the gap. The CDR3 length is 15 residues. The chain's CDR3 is CASTPGQRTSYEQYF. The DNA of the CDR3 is TGTGCCAGCACCCCCGGACAGCGAACTTCCTACGAGCAGTACTTC. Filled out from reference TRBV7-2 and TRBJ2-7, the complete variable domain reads GAGVSQSPSNKVTEKGKDVELRCDPISGHTALYWYRQSLGQGLEFLIYFQGNSAPDKSGLPSDRFSAERTGGSVSTLTIQRTQQEDSAVYLCASTPGQRTSYEQYFGPGTRLTVT.

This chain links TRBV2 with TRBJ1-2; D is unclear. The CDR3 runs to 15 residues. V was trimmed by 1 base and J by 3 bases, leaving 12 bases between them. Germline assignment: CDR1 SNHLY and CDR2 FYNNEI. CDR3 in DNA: TGTGCCAGCAGTGAAGTGGGCCCATTGCACTATGGCTACACCTTC. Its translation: CASSEVGPLHYGYTF.

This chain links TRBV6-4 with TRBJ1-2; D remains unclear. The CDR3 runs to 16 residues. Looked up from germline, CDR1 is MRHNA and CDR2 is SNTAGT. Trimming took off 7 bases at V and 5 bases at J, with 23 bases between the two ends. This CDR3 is CASTRDASMRGYGYTF. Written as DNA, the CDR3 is TGTGCCAGCACCCGTGACGCCTCAATGAGAGGGTATGGCTACACCTTC.

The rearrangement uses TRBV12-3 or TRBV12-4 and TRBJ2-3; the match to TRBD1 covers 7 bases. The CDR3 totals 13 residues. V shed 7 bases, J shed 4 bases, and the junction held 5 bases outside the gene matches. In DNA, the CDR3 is TGTGCCAGCACCGGGACAGTTTCAGATACGCAGTATTTT. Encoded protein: CASTGTVSDTQYF.

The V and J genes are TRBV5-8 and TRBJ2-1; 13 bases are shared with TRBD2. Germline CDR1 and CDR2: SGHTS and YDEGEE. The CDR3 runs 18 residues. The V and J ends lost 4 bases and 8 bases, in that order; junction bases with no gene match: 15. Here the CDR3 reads CASSQWTSGSLNLDEQFF. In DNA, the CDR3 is TGTGCCAGCAGCCAATGGACTAGCGGGAGTCTTAATTTGGATGAGCAGTTCTTC.

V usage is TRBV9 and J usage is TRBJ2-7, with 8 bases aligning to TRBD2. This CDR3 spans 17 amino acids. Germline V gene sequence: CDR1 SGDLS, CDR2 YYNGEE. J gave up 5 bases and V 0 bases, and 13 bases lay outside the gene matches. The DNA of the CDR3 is TGTGCCAGCAGCGTAGGACTCCGGAGGTCAGCGGGAGACGAGCAGTACTTC. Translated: CASSVGLRRSAGDEQYF.

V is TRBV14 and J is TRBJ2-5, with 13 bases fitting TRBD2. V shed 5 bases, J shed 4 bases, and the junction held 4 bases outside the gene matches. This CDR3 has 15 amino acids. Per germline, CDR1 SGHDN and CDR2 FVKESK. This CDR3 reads CASSLGLAGTETQYF. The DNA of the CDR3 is TGTGCCAGCAGCTTGGGACTAGCGGGAACAGAGACCCAGTACTTC. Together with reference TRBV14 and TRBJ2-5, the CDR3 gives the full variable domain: EAGVTQFPSHSVIEKGQTVTLRCDPISGHDNLYWYRRVMGKEIKFLLHFVKESKQDESGMPNNRFLAERTGGTYSTLKVQPAELEDSGVYFCASSLGLAGTETQYFGPGTRLLVL.

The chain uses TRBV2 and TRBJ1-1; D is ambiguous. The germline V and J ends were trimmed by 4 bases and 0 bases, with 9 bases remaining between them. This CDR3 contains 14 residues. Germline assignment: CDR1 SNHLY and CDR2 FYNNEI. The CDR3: CASSVESMNTEAFF. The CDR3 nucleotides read TGTGCCAGCAGTGTCGAAAGCATGAACACTGAAGCTTTCTTT.

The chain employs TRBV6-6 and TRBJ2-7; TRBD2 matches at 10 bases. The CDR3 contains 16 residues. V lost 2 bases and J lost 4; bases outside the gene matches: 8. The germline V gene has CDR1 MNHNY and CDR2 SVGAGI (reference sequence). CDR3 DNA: TGTGCCAGCAGTTACCCGCGGTCAGCGGGAGGGTACGAGCAGTACTTC. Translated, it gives CASSYPRSAGGYEQYF.